A selection of T cell receptor beta chains follows, all from one sample in a study of identical twins. From the 5' RACE reads, TCRdb called clonotypes with MiXCR, one entry per CDR3 protein. The sample holds approximately 1.8 million distinct CDR3 sequences, about 31% seen once. The specimen sequenced was cord blood. The receptors were gathered from a newborn girl in good health. CDR3s include the opening cysteine and the closing phenylalanine or tryptophan. The size entry is marked missing in some rows and otherwise reads once, few, many or a size class.

V | size | CDR3
TRBV4-2 | few | CASSQDRRHYEQYF
TRBV6-6 | NA | CASTAGGSFHEQFF
TRBV9 | once | CASSAHSNRATYSYNEQFF
TRBV3-1 | few | CASRPLGTVYGYTF
TRBV20-1 | many | CSARDTTNEKLFF
TRBV5-1 | NA | CASGTEETQYF
TRBV7-9 | many | CASSGIAKNIQYF
TRBV7-2 | many | CASSQSNSPLHF
TRBV4-1 | few | CASSQDAGAGETQYF
TRBV27 | NA | CASSPWTSGGSNIQYF
TRBV20-1 | few | CSARNRPPYEQYF
TRBV20-1 | NA | CSAGQPDTDTQYF
TRBV12-3/TRBV12-4 | many | CASSIPATRNIQYF
TRBV7-2 | NA | CASSLGEDRRWLTEQYF
TRBV18 | NA | CASSAFGETQYF
TRBV6-1 | NA | CASRIQGQTYSPLHF